The present TCR beta chain was sequenced within a study of breast tumors, draining lymph nodes, adjacent tissues. General study findings and limits: Compared with lymph nodes, tumors were less diverse; compared with nontumor tissue, more. Data fit most tumor T cells coming from lymph node, expanding in tumor. Luminal-like breast cancer showed significantly higher tumor–nontumor repertoire similarity than basal-like.

The CDR3 totals 14 residues. Germline loops: CDR1 KGHSH, CDR2 LQKENI. V was cut by 6 bases and J by 5 bases, with 16 bases left in between. TCRdb fed the multiplex PCR reads into MiXCR, producing one record per CDR3 protein. The repertoire has fewer than 140,000 distinct CDR3 sequences, less than 40% of them found once; the top ten carry approximately 5%. This clonotype was observed many times. Antigen specificity is unknown. Samples came from axillary lymph nodes draining the breast cancer. This receptor was taken from a female donor with breast cancer. Some clones in this sample may be carry-over from other donors' samples. The chain is built from TRBV18 and TRBJ1-2; D uncertain. The sample taken for sequencing was axillary lymph node tissue. In DNA form, the CDR3 reads TGTGCCAGCTCTAGGACCGACCCGTATTATGGCTACACCTTC. Its protein is CASSRTDPYYGYTF.